This TCR beta chain was profiled in a study of early T cells in non-severe SARS-CoV-2 infection. Overall study context: Bulk RNA isolated from unsorted whole blood underwent sequencing; chains were not paired. Study-wide results and limits: Anti-spike CD8 responses were favored in VDJdb matching, and private and CD4 specificities were missed.

The CDR3 runs 13 residues. V was trimmed by 2 bases and J by 8 bases, leaving 15 bases between them. Germline lookup yields CDR1 GTSNPN and CDR2 SVGIG (reference sequence). Concerning this clonotype itself: The antigen remains unidentified.

Individual cDNA molecules carried attached unique molecular identifiers. Each CDR3 protein is one row after TCRdb ran MiXCR on the 5' RACE reads. The repertoire holds 85,000 to 100,000 distinct CDR3 sequences, approximately 11% seen once, with about 5% in the top ten. The chain uses TRBV30 and TRBJ1-2; no firm D call. This receptor was identified in an adult who was a healthcare worker with PCR-confirmed SARS-CoV-2 infection or an uninfected control (not recorded which). Sequences were obtained from whole blood. The CDR3 loop is CAWSSGFLGGYTF. The CDR3 nucleotides are TGTGCCTGGAGTTCAGGATTTCTGGGAGGCTACACCTTC.